Listed below are T cell receptor beta chains from one sample, sequenced in a study of blood T cell repertoires in COVID-19. Sequencing was performed with immunoSEQ multiplex PCR; in TCRdb, only in-frame clones are kept and a portion is missing. The sample lists some 200,000 clones, roughly 80% seen once, with around 4.6% in the top ten. Sequenced: PBMCs or T cells enriched from blood (not recorded which). Source of these receptors: a woman aged 50 to 65 who had been exposed to COVID-19. CDR3s include the opening cysteine and the closing phenylalanine or tryptophan. Fields, in order: D gene, V gene, clone size, J gene, CDR3 DNA, CDR3 protein. A D gene is named only where the DNA matches it firmly. Rows give clone size only sometimes, using once, few, many, or a class for an expanded clone.

TRBD2	TRBV5-1	NA	TRBJ2-1	TGCGCCAGCAGTTCGGGACTAGCTACCTACAATGAGCAGTTCTTC	CASSSGLATYNEQFF
TRBD2	TRBV15	NA	TRBJ2-7	TGTGCCACCAGCCTCGGGGGGGGTTCCTACGAGCAGTACTTC	CATSLGGGSYEQYF
NA	TRBV5-1	NA	TRBJ2-5	TGCGCCAGCAGCTTGGAAGAGGGTGGAGAGACCCAGTACTTC	CASSLEEGGETQYF
NA	TRBV5-1	NA	TRBJ2-2	TGCGCCAGCAGCTTGGGGGGCGAATTTTCCGGGGAGCTGTTTTTT	CASSLGGEFSGELFF
NA	TRBV6-1	NA	TRBJ1-5	TGTGCCAGCAGTGACCCCTCGCGGGTAGGCCGCGATCAGCCCCAGCATTTT	CASSDPSRVGRDQPQHF
NA	TRBV2	NA	TRBJ2-3	TGTGCCAGCAGCCGATTGGGGGGACTTCGCACAGATACGCAGTATTTT	CASSRLGGLRTDTQYF
NA	TRBV10-3	NA	TRBJ1-1	TGTGCCATCAGTGGACAGGCCCACACTGAAGCTTTCTTT	CAISGQAHTEAFF
TRBD2	TRBV6-2/TRBV6-3	NA	TRBJ2-3	TGTGCCAGCAGTTCCTGGACTAGCGGGGGGGCCGGCACAGATACGCAGTATTTT	CASSSWTSGGAGTDTQYF
NA	TRBV5-1	NA	TRBJ2-7	TGCGCCAGCAGCCCGGGACGAATAGGGGGGGCCTACGAGCAGTACTTC	CASSPGRIGGAYEQYF
TRBD1	TRBV19	NA	TRBJ2-2	TGTGCCAGTAGTATCGGGACAGTTATTATCCACGGGGAGCTGTTTTTT	CASSIGTVIIHGELFF
TRBD1	TRBV6-5	NA	TRBJ1-2	TGTGCCAGCAGCTACAGGGGGCGGAACTATGGCTACACCTTC	CASSYRGRNYGYTF
NA	TRBV7-8	NA	TRBJ1-1	TGTGCCAGCAGCTTAATTGGAGAGGGCACTGAAGCTTTCTTT	CASSLIGEGTEAFF
NA	TRBV5-1	NA	TRBJ1-4	TGCGCCAGCAGCTTGGATCCACTGGCAACTAATGAAAAACTGTTTTTT	CASSLDPLATNEKLFF
TRBD2	TRBV5-1	NA	TRBJ2-3	TGCGCCAGCAGCTGGAGCGGGACCTTCACAGATACGCAGTATTTT	CASSWSGTFTDTQYF
NA	TRBV18	NA	TRBJ1-1	TGTGCCAGCTCCCCGGACTTAAGCAACACTGAAGCTTTCTTT	CASSPDLSNTEAFF
NA	TRBV11-2	NA	TRBJ2-2	TGTGCCAGCAGCTTAACCAGGGGTTGGACCGGGGAGCTGTTTTTT	CASSLTRGWTGELFF
TRBD1	TRBV5-1	NA	TRBJ2-5	TGCGCCAGCAGGGGTCAGGGGGTGCAGACCCAGTACTTC	CASRGQGVQTQYF
NA	TRBV5-6	once	TRBJ2-3	TGTGCCAGCAGCCGAAGAGTCCTAGCATCGGCAGATACGCAGTATTTT	CASSRRVLASADTQYF
NA	TRBV19	NA	TRBJ1-6	TGTGCCAGTAGTATAGTTGACAGAACCTATAATTCACCCCTCCACTTT	CASSIVDRTYNSPLHF
TRBD1	TRBV19	NA	TRBJ1-1	TGTGCCAGTAGGGCAGGGGGCGGCCGCGTGATGAACACTGAAGCTTTCTTT	CASRAGGGRVMNTEAFF
TRBD1	TRBV2	NA	TRBJ1-6	TGTGCCAGCGTCCGGGACAGGGGGTTTGGATCACCCCTCCACTTT	CASVRDRGFGSPLHF
TRBD2	TRBV6-5	NA	TRBJ2-3	TGTGCCAGCAGTTCCAGCGGGGTGACAGATACGCAGTATTTT	CASSSSGVTDTQYF
NA	TRBV14	NA	TRBJ2-7	TGTGCCAGCAGCCTAACTCGGGCCTACGAGCAGTACTTC	CASSLTRAYEQYF
NA	TRBV18	NA	TRBJ1-1	TGTGCCAGCTCACCTCCTGCGGGGCGGGGAACTGAAGCTTTCTTT	CASSPPAGRGTEAFF
NA	TRBV18	NA	TRBJ1-1	TGTGCCAGCTCGCGGGACCGGCCGAATACTGAAGCTTTCTTT	CASSRDRPNTEAFF
NA	TRBV10-2	NA	TRBJ1-2	TGCGCCAGCAGCTACGACAGGACGATGGGCTACACCTTC	CASSYDRTMGYTF
NA	TRBV5-4	NA	TRBJ1-2	TGTGCCAGCAGCTCCTCCCCCGCTAACTATGGCTACACCTTC	CASSSSPANYGYTF
NA	TRBV5-6	NA	TRBJ2-1	TGTGCCAGCTTAATCCAGGGTCATGAGCAGTTCTTC	CASLIQGHEQFF
NA	TRBV5-1	NA	TRBJ1-3	TGCGCCAGCAGCCCCACAGCCTCTGGAAACACCATATATTTT	CASSPTASGNTIYF
NA	TRBV27	NA	TRBJ1-1	TGTGCCAGCAGTTCCGGGGGGAACACTGAAGCTTTCTTT	CASSSGGNTEAFF
TRBD1	TRBV5-1	NA	TRBJ2-5	TGCGCCAGCAGCTTGGGACAGGGAAGGGAGACCCAGTACTTC	CASSLGQGRETQYF
TRBD1	TRBV2	NA	TRBJ2-5	TGTGCCAGCACACCCCAGGGGGCGCGGGTAGAGACCCAGTACTTC	CASTPQGARVETQYF
NA	TRBV19	NA	TRBJ1-5	TGTGCCATTAGTTCAGGGGTCAATCAGCCCCAGCATTTT	CAISSGVNQPQHF
TRBD1	TRBV19	NA	TRBJ2-1	TGTGCCAGTAGTATAGGTGGGACAGGGGGTTATGAGCAGTTCTTC	CASSIGGTGGYEQFF
NA	TRBV19	NA	TRBJ2-6	TGTGCCAGTAGTATGCTCTCAGGCTCTGGGGCCAACGTCCTGACTTTC	CASSMLSGSGANVLTF
TRBD1	TRBV29-1	NA	TRBJ1-1	TGCAGCGCCGGAGGGACAGGGGGCATGAACACTGAAGCTTTCTTT	CSAGGTGGMNTEAFF
NA	TRBV5-4	NA	TRBJ2-2	TGTGCCAGCAGCCCCCCGGATCCCCGAGGGGGGGAGCTGTTTTTT	CASSPPDPRGGELFF